This entry is about one T cell receptor (beta chain). What it binds is not known. These data belong to a study of cytomegalovirus exposure and HLA in healthy donors. As for the study in general: The Caucasian-associated ancestry cluster contained 81% of the approximately 430 genotyped donors.

Amplification used 60 Vbeta primers and 13 Jbeta primers. Profiling relied on immunoSEQ multiplex PCR, and the TCRdb table lists in-frame clones only, not all of them. The data contain around 170,000 clones, approximately 84% of them seen just once; the ten biggest clones take up about 1.5%. Study-wide findings and caveats: In a later analysis, HLA-C alleles had the fewest associated TCRs, DRB1 alleles the most.

Germline CDR1 MNHNS, CDR2 SASEGT. V lost 3 bases, J lost 0 bases, and 18 bases lay in between. The CDR3 is 18 amino acids. Each donor was nominally healthy when sampled (though unrecorded immune exposures were likely). Specimen: PBMCs. The TCR sequence derives from a man aged 50 to 60 in good health and CMV-seropositive. The gene calls are TRBV6-1 and TRBJ1-5, with D possibly being TRBD1 (6 bases). The CDR3 DNA is TGTGCCAGCAGTGAGGTCAGGGGTTTCCCCTATAGCAATCAGCCCCAGCATTTT. Translating it yields CASSEVRGFPYSNQPQHF.